These 11 T cell receptor beta chains share one sample of origin, sequenced in a study of beta chain features in type 1 diabetes. General study findings and limits: Type 1 diabetes patients had moderately but significantly shorter TCRB CDR3s in all four CD4+ subsets.

Their antigen targets remain unknown. Expressed TCRB transcripts were sequenced after all isolated RNA was converted to cDNA. The data were produced by immunoSEQ multiplex PCR, yet TCRdb's version contains in-frame clones alone and is incomplete. Among about 44,000 clones, roughly 70% were seen once, and the ten largest hold about 2%. The sample comprised Tregs from blood. The source of these receptors is a woman aged 18 to 35 with type 1 diabetes.

This clone was detected once. The V call is TRBV25-1, the J call TRBJ2-7; no definite D call. With 5 bases removed from V and 5 bases from J, the gap between germline ends came to 10 bases. The CDR3 sequence is 12 residues long. Germline loops: CDR1 MGHDK, CDR2 SYGVNS. CDR3 sequence reads: CASSRDRDEQYF. In DNA, the CDR3 is TGTGCCAGCAGTCGAGACCGGGACGAGCAGTACTTC.

This clone was picked up a small number of times. The chain combines TRBV10-3 with TRBJ2-4; 9 positions agree with TRBD1. The CDR3 covers 19 residues. The germline CDR1 and CDR2 sequences are ENHRY and SYGVKD. Germline trimming cut 11 bases from V and 0 bases from J; bases unmatched to any gene: 20. CDR3 bases: TGTGCCGCCCAAACTCCGGGACAGGGTGGGGAAAAAGCCAAAAACATTCAGTACTTC. This translates into CAAQTPGQGGEKAKNIQYF.

This clone was detected only once. This chain links TRBV2 with TRBJ1-5; TRBD1 matches at 9 bases. Trimming cost V 6 bases and J 5 bases; bases outside gene matches: 2. CDR1 and CDR2 from the germline V gene are SNHLY and FYNNEI. This CDR3 is 13 amino acids long. CDR3 protein: CASRRQGDQPQHF. CDR3 DNA: TGTGCCAGCAGGCGACAGGGGGATCAGCCCCAGCATTTT.

As to this clone: The same CDR3 is also encoded by other DNA sequences in this sample. This sequence joins TRBV10-3 and TRBJ2-3; 7 positions agree with TRBD1. This CDR3 has 13 amino acids. With 6 bases clipped from V and 2 bases from J, the junction kept 2 bases outside the gene matches. CDR1 and CDR2 (germline): ENHRY, SYGVKD. The CDR3, as DNA: TGTGCCATCAGGGGACAGAACACAGATACGCAGTATTTT. The encoded protein is CAIRGQNTDTQYF.

This chain joins TRBV5-1 and TRBJ2-2; D is undetermined. V dropped 0 bases and J dropped 0 bases, with 6 bases sitting between them. Germline V gives CDR1 SGHRS, CDR2 YFSETQ. The CDR3 has 15 amino acids. The CDR3 here is CASSLDNANTGELFF. The CDR3 DNA sequence: TGCGCCAGCAGCTTGGACAACGCGAACACCGGGGAGCTGTTTTTT. Together with reference TRBV5-1 and TRBJ2-2, the CDR3 gives the full variable domain: KAGVTQTPRYLIKTRGQQVTLSCSPISGHRSVSWYQQTPGQGLQFLFEYFSETQRNKGNFPGRFSGRQFSNSRSEMNVSTLELGDSALYLCASSLDNANTGELFFGEGSRLTVL.

V and J are TRBV7-9 and TRBJ2-1; TRBD1 might be the D (5 bases). Germline CDR1 and CDR2: SEHNR and FQNEAQ (reference sequence). The CDR3 length is 15 residues. V shed 5 bases and J shed 0 bases, with 11 bases lying between them. The CDR3 DNA is TGTGCCAGCAGCCCCTTGCAGGGCTCCTACAATGAGCAGTTCTTC. The encoded protein is CASSPLQGSYNEQFF.

The V and J genes are TRBV5-1 and TRBJ2-1, with TRBD1 matching over 7 bases. Germline loops: CDR1 SGHRS, CDR2 YFSETQ. The junction had 6 bases not matched to a gene; V was cut back by 4 bases and J by 2 bases. This CDR3 spans 15 amino acids. The CDR3 nucleotides are TGCGCCAGCAGCCCCCGACAGGGAACCTACAATGAGCAGTTCTTC. Protein sequence: CASSPRQGTYNEQFF.

This clone was detected only a few times. This chain joins TRBV2 and TRBJ2-7, with 9 bases lining up with TRBD1. Germline V gene data show CDR1 as SNHLY and CDR2 as FYNNEI. The CDR3 contains 14 residues. The J segment lost 5 bases and the V segment lost 8 bases, leaving 10 bases of the junction unmatched. CDR3 sequence reads: CASLRTGVIDEQYF. The CDR3 DNA reads as TGTGCCAGCCTCAGGACAGGGGTAATCGACGAGCAGTACTTC.

This chain links TRBV18 with TRBJ1-6; TRBD1 matches at 8 bases. J lost 6 bases, V lost 6 bases, and 10 bases had no gene match. This CDR3 region has 16 residues. Germline V gene data show CDR1 as KGHSH and CDR2 as LQKENI. The DNA of the CDR3 is TGTGCCAGCTCGCCTACCAGTACAGGGGGTAATTCACCCCTCCACTTT. It translates to CASSPTSTGGNSPLHF.

This clone has just one count. The chain links TRBV18 to TRBJ1-5, with D unresolved. The ends were cut back, 3 bases at V and 8 bases at J, with 8 bases in the middle. From germline, CDR1 is KGHSH and CDR2 LQKENI. The CDR3 has 12 residues. The CDR3 DNA is TGTGCCAGCTCACCCGTCGGGGAGCCCCAGCATTTT. Translation: CASSPVGEPQHF.

The J gene is TRBJ1-5, the V gene TRBV27; TRBD1 matches at 7 bases. The J segment lost 7 bases and the V segment lost 4 bases, leaving 13 bases of the junction unmatched. The CDR3 extends over 16 amino acids. Germline V gene sequence: CDR1 MNHEY, CDR2 SMNVEV (reference sequence). The CDR3 region has the DNA TGTGCCAGCAGTTCGCACAGGGGCGGTCAGAGGCAGCCCCAGCATTTT. Its protein is CASSSHRGGQRQPQHF.